This passage covers 24 T cell receptor beta chains from one sample sequenced in a study of technical replicates of blood from a few donors. Here immunoSEQ multiplex PCR was the method, and the copy in TCRdb shows in-frame clones only, minus some. The sample shows around 80,000 clones, 89% of them seen only once. What was sequenced was T cells isolated from PBMCs. These receptors all come from a human donor in good health.

This clone was seen a handful of times. The CDR3 DNA sequence: TGCAGCGTTGAAACAGGGGGGCTGTATGGCTACACCTTC. This codes for CSVETGGLYGYTF. The chain couples TRBV29-1 to TRBJ1-2, with TRBD1 matching over 8 bases. Looked up from germline, CDR1 is SQVTM and CDR2 is ANQGSEA. V gave up 2 bases and J gave up 5 bases; unmatched junction bases: 4. The CDR3 runs to 13 residues.

V gene TRBV7-9 combines with J gene TRBJ1-4; D not resolved. The CDR3 is 15 residues long. Germline V lookup: CDR1 SEHNR, CDR2 FQNEAQ (reference sequence). V gave up 5 bases and J gave up 1 base, with 11 bases separating them. The CDR3 here is CASSPAGITNEKLFF. The CDR3 DNA is TGTGCCAGCAGCCCCGCGGGCATAACTAATGAAAAACTGTTTTTT.

The rearrangement joins TRBV7-9 to TRBJ2-1; D is uncertain. Germline V gene sequence: CDR1 SEHNR, CDR2 FQNEAQ (reference sequence). The CDR3 is 11 amino acids. V shed 5 bases and J shed 9 bases, with 8 bases lying between them. In nucleotides, the CDR3 is TGTGCCAGCAGCGCAGGATTTGAGCAGTTCTTC. Translation gives CASSAGFEQFF. Full variable domain (outside the CDR3, taken from reference TRBV7-9 and TRBJ2-1): DTGVSQNPRHKITKRGQNVTFRCDPISEHNRLYWYRQTLGQGPEFLTYFQNEAQLEKSRLLSDRFSAERPKGSFSTLEIQRTEQGDSAMYLCASSAGFEQFFGPGTRLTVL.

V and J are TRBV6-6 and TRBJ1-5; 8 positions agree with TRBD1. The length of the CDR3 is 14 residues. Unmatched junction bases numbered 6, after V lost 2 bases and J lost 9 bases. The germline V gene encodes CDR1 MNHNY and CDR2 SVGAGI (reference sequence). The CDR3 loop is CASSYDRGVLPQHF. CDR3 nucleotide sequence: TGTGCCAGCAGTTACGACAGGGGAGTCTTGCCCCAGCATTTT.

The genes are TRBV27 and TRBJ2-5; 10 bases agree with TRBD2. This CDR3 spans 16 amino acids. Germline V CDR1 and CDR2: MNHEY, SMNVEV (reference sequence). Unmatched junction bases numbered 5, after V lost 4 bases and J lost 0 bases. The CDR3 coding sequence is TGTGCCAGCAGTTCCCGACTAGCGGGTTACCAAGAGACCCAGTACTTC. Translated, it gives CASSSRLAGYQETQYF.

The chain couples TRBV29-1 to TRBJ1-5; D gene uncertain. CDR1 is SQVTM, CDR2 ANQGSEA, per germline. CDR3 length equals 12 residues. Between the trimmed V and J ends, which lost 5 bases and 5 bases, there was a span of 10 bases. CDR3 in DNA: TGCAGCGTTCAGGTTCTCGATCAGCCCCAGCATTTT. This sequence encodes CSVQVLDQPQHF.

This clone was seen a single time. The CDR3 loop reads CAWSNSYYHSNQPQHF. The CDR3 coding sequence is TGTGCCTGGAGTAACAGCTATTACCATAGCAATCAGCCCCAGCATTTT. The V and J genes are TRBV30 and TRBJ1-5; D gene ambiguous. There are 16 residues in the CDR3. Germline CDR1 reads GTSNPN; CDR2 reads SVGIG (reference sequence). V lost 2 bases and J lost 0, with 14 bases in between. Together with reference TRBV30 and TRBJ1-5, the CDR3 gives the full variable domain: SQTIHQWPATLVQPVGSPLSLECTVEGTSNPNLYWYRQAAGRGLQLLFYSVGIGQISSEVPQNLSASRPQDRQFILSSKKLLLSDSGFYLCAWSNSYYHSNQPQHFGDGTRLSIL.

This chain joins TRBV4-2 and TRBJ2-2, with 9 bases that match TRBD2. This CDR3 is built from 17 residues. J gave up 3 bases and V 0 bases, and 5 bases lay outside the gene matches. Germline values: CDR1 LGHNA, CDR2 YNFKEQ. Written as DNA, the CDR3 is TGTGCCAGCAGCCAAGAGGCTAGCGGGATTTACACCGGGGAGCTGTTTTTT. It translates to CASSQEASGIYTGELFF.

The chain joins TRBV7-9 to TRBJ1-3; D gene ambiguous. The CDR3 is made up of 16 amino acids. Deletions cut 2 bases from V and 0 bases from J, with 11 bases between. CDR1 is SEHNR and CDR2 is FQNEAQ in the germline V gene (reference sequence). The CDR3 region is CASSLSAGSSGNTIYF. The CDR3 nucleotides are TGTGCCAGCAGCTTAAGCGCGGGCAGCTCTGGAAACACCATATATTTT.

This sequence joins TRBV11-2 and TRBJ2-7; perhaps TRBD1 as D (6 bases). Trimming left V 1 base short and J 0 bases short, with 7 bases between. CDR1 is SGHAT and CDR2 is FQNNGV in the germline V gene. The CDR3 sequence is 14 residues long. For the CDR3, the DNA is TGTGCCAGCAGCTTAGGGGACATCTCCTACGAGCAGTACTTC. Protein product: CASSLGDISYEQYF.

This chain links TRBV30 with TRBJ1-2; 8 bases map to TRBD1. CDR1 is GTSNPN and CDR2 is SVGIG in the germline V gene (reference sequence). This CDR3 region has 14 residues. The V gene end was trimmed by 5 bases and the J gene end by 3 bases; junction bases not matched to a gene: 8. CDR3 coding DNA: TGTGCCTGGGACCCGGGACAGGAGGACTATGGCTACACCTTC. This translates into CAWDPGQEDYGYTF.

CDR3: CASSRRTDEYEQYF. CDR3 nucleotides: TGCGCCAGCAGCCGGCGGACAGACGAGTACGAGCAGTACTTC. This chain links TRBV5-1 with TRBJ2-7; the D gene is possibly TRBD1 (6 bases). Germline V gene sequence: CDR1 SGHRS, CDR2 YFSETQ. V was trimmed by 4 bases and J by 4 bases, leaving 15 bases between them. The CDR3 contains 14 residues. Supplemented by reference TRBV5-1 and TRBJ2-7, the full variable domain reads KAGVTQTPRYLIKTRGQQVTLSCSPISGHRSVSWYQQTPGQGLQFLFEYFSETQRNKGNFPGRFSGRQFSNSRSEMNVSTLELGDSALYLCASSRRTDEYEQYFGPGTRLTVT.

The V gene is TRBV19, the J gene TRBJ2-4; TRBD1 aligns across 12 bases. The CDR3 extends over 21 amino acids. Per the germline V gene, CDR1 is LNHDA and CDR2 is SQIVND (reference sequence). V lost 6 bases, J lost 0 bases, and 18 bases stayed unmatched. CDR3 in amino acids: CASSAGTGGDVLSRAKNIQYF. The DNA of the CDR3 is TGTGCCAGTAGCGCGGGGACAGGGGGCGATGTTTTATCCCGAGCCAAAAACATTCAGTACTTC.

The chain is built from TRBV6-6 and TRBJ2-5; TRBD1 matches 8 bases. The CDR3 is made up of 15 amino acids. Germline lookup yields CDR1 MNHNY and CDR2 SVGAGI (reference sequence). V gave up 4 bases and J gave up 5 bases; unmatched junction bases: 9. CDR3 DNA: TGTGCCAGCAGTTTCAATAGGGGGGACAGGGAGACCCAGTACTTC. Amino acid sequence: CASSFNRGDRETQYF.

The J gene is TRBJ2-7, the V gene TRBV14; D not resolved. Germline V lookup: CDR1 SGHDN, CDR2 FVKESK. The CDR3 contains 16 residues. The V end was cut by 2 bases, the J end by 2 bases, with 16 bases between. The chain's CDR3 is CASSQSFFTRTYEQYF. The CDR3 coding sequence is TGTGCCAGCAGCCAAAGCTTTTTTACTCGTACCTACGAGCAGTACTTC.

This chain links TRBV7-3 with TRBJ2-2; no clear D. Germline CDR1 reads SGHTA; CDR2 reads FQGTGA. The ends were cut back, 0 bases at V and 8 bases at J, with 4 bases in the middle. The CDR3 is made up of 12 amino acids. CDR3 nucleotide sequence: TGTGCCAGCAGCTTAACGCAGGGGGAGCTGTTTTTT. Its protein is CASSLTQGELFF. Full variable domain (remainder filled in from reference TRBV7-3 and TRBJ2-2): GAGVSQTPSNKVTEKGKYVELRCDPISGHTALYWYRQSLGQGPEFLIYFQGTGAADDSGLPNDRFFAVRPEGSVSTLKIQRTERGDSAVYLCASSLTQGELFFGEGSRLTVL.

The chain couples TRBV5-6 to TRBJ2-7; the D gene is possibly TRBD1 (6 bases). Germline CDR1 reads SGHDT; CDR2 reads YYEEEE. V was trimmed by 3 bases and J by 6 bases, leaving 13 bases between them. The CDR3 sequence is 13 residues long. DNA for the CDR3: TGTGCCAGCAGCTGGGGGCGGAAGGCCGAGCAGTACTTC. Translation gives CASSWGRKAEQYF.

V is TRBV7-2 and J is TRBJ2-3; D remains ambiguous. The germline V gene encodes CDR1 SGHTA and CDR2 FQGNSA. The germline V and J ends were trimmed by 5 bases and 1 base, with 19 bases remaining between them. The CDR3 extends over 17 amino acids. The CDR3, as DNA: TGTGCCAGCAGCCCCCTGGTGGTAGCCTCTGGCACAGATACGCAGTATTTT. The encoded protein is CASSPLVVASGTDTQYF.

This clone was recorded only once. The chain couples TRBV2 to TRBJ2-2; 7 bases are shared with TRBD1. There are 14 residues in the CDR3. The V gene end was trimmed by 5 bases and the J gene end by 1 base; junction bases not matched to a gene: 1. Germline lookup yields CDR1 SNHLY and CDR2 FYNNEI. The chain's CDR3 is CASSRTGNTGELFF. Here the CDR3 DNA reads TGTGCCAGCAGTCGGACAGGGAACACCGGGGAGCTGTTTTTT.

The chain combines TRBV29-1 with TRBJ1-2, with TRBD1 matching 7 bases. Trimming took 8 bases from V and 3 from J; bases not matched to a gene: 0. Germline V gives CDR1 SQVTM, CDR2 ANQGSEA. The CDR3 contains 10 residues. CDR3 residues: CSTGDYGYTF. CDR3 DNA: TGCAGCACAGGGGACTATGGCTACACCTTC.

This chain connects TRBV5-1 to TRBJ2-2, with TRBD2 as a possible D gene (6 bases). Per germline, CDR1 SGHRS and CDR2 YFSETQ. CDR3 length: 17 residues. Deletions cut 5 bases from V and 0 bases from J, with 17 bases between. The CDR3 region is CASRSLIRDSNTGELFF. The CDR3 bases are TGCGCCAGCAGAAGCCTAATCAGGGACTCGAACACCGGGGAGCTGTTTTTT.

The chain has TRBV6-6 and TRBJ1-1; 9 bases match TRBD1. The CDR3 is 13 amino acids. V lost 5 bases, J lost 3 bases, and 1 base stayed unmatched. Per the germline V gene, CDR1 is MNHNY and CDR2 is SVGAGI (reference sequence). CDR3: CASSRTGDTEAFF. In DNA form, the CDR3 reads TGTGCCAGCAGTAGGACAGGGGACACTGAAGCTTTCTTT.

The chain combines TRBV7-3 with TRBJ2-2; D is ambiguous. V lost 5 bases and J 7 bases, leaving 5 bases between the germline ends. This CDR3 is 11 amino acids long. Germline values: CDR1 SGHTA, CDR2 FQGTGA. This CDR3 reads CASSPGGELFF. The DNA for the CDR3 is TGTGCCAGCAGCCCCGGCGGGGAGCTGTTTTTT.

V and J are TRBV9 and TRBJ2-3, with a weak D call TRBD2 (5 bases). The CDR3 has 14 amino acids. Trimming pared 0 bases from V and 3 bases from J, leaving 8 bases between. The V gene's germline CDR1 is SGDLS and CDR2 YYNGEE. CDR3 DNA: TGTGCCAGCAGCGTAGACGGGAAAACAGATACGCAGTATTTT. Its translation: CASSVDGKTDTQYF.